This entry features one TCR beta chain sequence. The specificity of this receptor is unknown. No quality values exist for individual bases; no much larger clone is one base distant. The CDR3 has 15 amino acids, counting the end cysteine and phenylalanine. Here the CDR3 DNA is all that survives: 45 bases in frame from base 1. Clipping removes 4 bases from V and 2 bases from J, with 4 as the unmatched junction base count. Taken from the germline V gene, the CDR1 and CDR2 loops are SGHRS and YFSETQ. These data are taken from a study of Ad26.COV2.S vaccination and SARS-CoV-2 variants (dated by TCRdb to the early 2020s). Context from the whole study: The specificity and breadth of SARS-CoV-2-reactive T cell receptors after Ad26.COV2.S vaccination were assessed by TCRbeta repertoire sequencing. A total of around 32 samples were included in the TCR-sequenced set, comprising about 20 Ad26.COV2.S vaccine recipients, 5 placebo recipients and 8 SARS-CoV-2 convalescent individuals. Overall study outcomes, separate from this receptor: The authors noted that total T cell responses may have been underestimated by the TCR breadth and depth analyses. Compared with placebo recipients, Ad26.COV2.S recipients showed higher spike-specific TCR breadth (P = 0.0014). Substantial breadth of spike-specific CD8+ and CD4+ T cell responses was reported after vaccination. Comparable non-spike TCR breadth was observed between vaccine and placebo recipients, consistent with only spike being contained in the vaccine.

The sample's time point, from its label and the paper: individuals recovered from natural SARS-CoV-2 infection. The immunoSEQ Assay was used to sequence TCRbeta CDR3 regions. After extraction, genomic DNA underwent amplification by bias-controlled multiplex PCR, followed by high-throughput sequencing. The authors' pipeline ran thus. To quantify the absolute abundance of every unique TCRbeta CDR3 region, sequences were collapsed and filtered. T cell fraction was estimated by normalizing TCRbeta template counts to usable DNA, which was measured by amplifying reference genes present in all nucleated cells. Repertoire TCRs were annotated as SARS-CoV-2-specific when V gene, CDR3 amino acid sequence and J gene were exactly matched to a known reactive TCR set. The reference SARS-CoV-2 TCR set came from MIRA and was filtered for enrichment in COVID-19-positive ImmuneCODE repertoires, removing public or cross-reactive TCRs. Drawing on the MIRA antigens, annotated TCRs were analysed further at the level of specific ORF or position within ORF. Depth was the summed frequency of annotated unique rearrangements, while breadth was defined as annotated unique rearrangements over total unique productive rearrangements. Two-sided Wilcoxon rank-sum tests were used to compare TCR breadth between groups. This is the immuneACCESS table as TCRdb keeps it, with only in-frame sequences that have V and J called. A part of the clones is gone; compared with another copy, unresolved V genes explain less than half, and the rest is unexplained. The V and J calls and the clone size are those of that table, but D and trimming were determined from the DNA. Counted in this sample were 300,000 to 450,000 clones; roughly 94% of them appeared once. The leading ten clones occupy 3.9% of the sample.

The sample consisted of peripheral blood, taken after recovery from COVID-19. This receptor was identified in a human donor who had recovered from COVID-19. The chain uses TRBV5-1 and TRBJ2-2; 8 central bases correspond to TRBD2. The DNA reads TGCGCCAGCAGCGCGCGGGGGGCCAACACCGGGGAGCTGTTTTTT. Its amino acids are CASSARGANTGELFF.